The entry below describes one T cell receptor beta chain. What it binds is not known. This sample is part of a study of beta chain features in type 1 diabetes. Expressed TCRB transcripts were sequenced, since all the RNA that had been isolated was reverse transcribed. There were about 3.57 million reads on average in the naive, central memory and regulatory T cell samples. Method: immunoSEQ multiplex PCR; TCRdb's copy keeps in-frame clones and lacks some. Of some 330,000 clones listed, over 9.5% were seen once; the top ten hold around 0.0099%. Study-wide points: Researchers report that Type 1 diabetes patients had moderately but significantly shorter TCRB CDR3s across all four CD4+ subsets.

Sorted populations were all over 95% pure. The sequence was obtained from a woman aged 18 to 35 with type 1 diabetes. Material for sequencing was naive CD4+ T cells from blood.

The CDR3 loop is CASSPDGYSGANVLTF. The CDR3 DNA reads as TGCGCCAGCAGCCCCGACGGGTACTCTGGGGCCAACGTCCTGACTTTC. This chain links TRBV5-1 with TRBJ2-6; D gene uncertain. The V end lost 4 bases, the J end lost 0 bases, and 11 bases lay between the germline ends. This CDR3 comprises 16 residues. Germline V gene data show CDR1 as SGHRS and CDR2 as YFSETQ.